This T cell receptor (beta chain) was identified in a study of beta chain features in type 1 diabetes. Overall study results and limits: Among type 1 diabetes patients, VDJ junctions had fewer insertions and more deletions. Moderately but significantly shorter TCRB CDR3s were found in Type 1 diabetes patients in all four CD4+ subsets.

This clone appeared a few times. The antigen remains undetermined. cDNA synthesis used the whole RNA isolate, giving expressed TCRB sequences. Data came from immunoSEQ multiplex PCR; TCRdb stores just in-frame clones and leaves some out. The table lists about 360,000 clones, around an eighth of them singletons. This receptor was taken from a woman aged 18-29 years with type 1 diabetes. Sequences were obtained from naive CD4+ T cells from blood.

The CDR3 loop is CASSYSDLGTDTQYF. The DNA for the CDR3 is TGTGCCAGCAGTTACTCGGACTTGGGCACAGATACGCAGTATTTT. This chain joins TRBV6-5 and TRBJ2-3; possible D gene TRBD2, 5 bases. The CDR3 contains 15 residues. Trimming removed 0 bases from V and 1 base from J, with 8 bases in between. Germline V gene sequence: CDR1 MNHEY, CDR2 SVGAGI.